Each of the 16 T cell receptor beta chains below was sequenced from the same sample in a study of glioma-infiltrating T cells after dendritic cell vaccination. The repertoire was sequenced with immunoSEQ multiplex PCR; TCRdb's copy has only in-frame clones and lacks some. The sample has tens of thousands of clones, roughly 80% seen once. Documented time point: after dendritic cell vaccination, including at tumor progression/relapse. The sequences come from blood, collected after dendritic cell vaccination. These receptors were obtained from a human donor with glioblastoma.

The chain joins TRBV6-5 to TRBJ1-1, with 9 bases lining up with TRBD1. J gave up 4 bases and V 3 bases, and 6 bases lay outside the gene matches. The CDR3 is 15 amino acids. Germline lookup yields CDR1 MNHEY and CDR2 SVGAGI. For the CDR3, the DNA is TGTGCCAGCAGTTATGAACAGGGGGCGCGCACTGAAGCTTTCTTT. Protein product: CASSYEQGARTEAFF.

The chain links TRBV10-3 to TRBJ1-2; 8 bases are shared with TRBD1. The germline V gene has CDR1 ENHRY and CDR2 SYGVKD. The V and J ends lost 3 bases and 10 bases, in that order; junction bases with no gene match: 7. This CDR3 spans 13 amino acids. In DNA form, the CDR3 reads TGTGCCATCAGTGACGACAAGGACAGGGCCTACACCTTC. Translated: CAISDDKDRAYTF.

The table lists this clone with a few counts. The chain joins TRBV18 to TRBJ2-3, with 9 nucleotides matching TRBD2. Germline-derived CDR1 and CDR2 are KGHSH and LQKENI. The CDR3 runs 16 residues. Unmatched junction bases numbered 6, after V lost 4 bases and J lost 1 base. Here the CDR3 reads CASSRIAGAGTDTQYF. Written as DNA, the CDR3 is TGTGCCAGCTCACGAATAGCGGGGGCCGGCACAGATACGCAGTATTTT.

The V gene is TRBV5-6, the J gene TRBJ2-5, with a tentative D call TRBD1 (5 bases). The CDR3 length is 14 residues. V was cut by 0 bases and J by 5 bases, with 11 bases left in between. Germline-derived CDR1 and CDR2 are SGHDT and YYEEEE. For the CDR3, the DNA is TGTGCCAGCAGCTTGGTTCAGGGCTGGGAGACCCAGTACTTC. Its protein product is CASSLVQGWETQYF. Complete variable domain (other parts from reference TRBV5-6 and TRBJ2-5): DAGVTQSPTHLIKTRGQQVTLRCSPKSGHDTVSWYQQALGQGPQFIFQYYEEEERQRGNFPDRFSGHQFPNYSSELNVNALLLGDSALYLCASSLVQGWETQYFGPGTRLLVL.

V is TRBV4-1 and J is TRBJ2-2; TRBD1 aligns across 7 bases. Germline-derived CDR1 and CDR2 are MGHRA and YSYEKL. The junction had 10 bases not matched to a gene; V was cut back by 6 bases and J by 6 bases. The CDR3 is 15 amino acids. CDR3 bases: TGCGCCAGCAGGTCGACAGGGTCGCAACCCGGGGAGCTGTTTTTT. Translated, it gives CASRSTGSQPGELFF.

The chain is built from TRBV7-8 and TRBJ2-3; D gene ambiguous. V was trimmed by 1 base and J by 5 bases, leaving 13 bases between them. From germline, CDR1 is SGHVS and CDR2 FQNEAQ. The CDR3 runs to 15 residues. Here the CDR3 reads CASSLGTGFQDTQYF. The CDR3 bases are TGTGCCAGCAGCTTAGGTACCGGGTTCCAAGATACGCAGTATTTT. The full variable domain, with the rest looked up from reference TRBV7-8 and TRBJ2-3, is GAGVSQSPRYKVAKRGQDVALRCDPISGHVSLFWYQQALGQGPEFLTYFQNEAQLDKSGLPSDRFFAERPEGSVSTLKIQRTQQEDSAVYLCASSLGTGFQDTQYFGPGTRLTVL.

Only a few counts were recorded for this clone. This sample includes further DNA sequences coding for the same CDR3. The chain has TRBV7-3 and TRBJ2-2; no definite D call. Trimming left V 3 bases short and J 3 bases short, with 8 bases between. Germline assignment: CDR1 SGHTA and CDR2 FQGTGA. This CDR3 has 14 residues. CDR3 bases: TGTGCCAGCAGCTTCGACTCCTACACCGGGGAGCTGTTTTTT. Its translation is CASSFDSYTGELFF.

The chain employs TRBV7-2 and TRBJ1-2, with 8 bases identical to TRBD1. Per germline, CDR1 SGHTA and CDR2 FQGNSA. This CDR3 spans 14 amino acids. Trimming took 1 base from V and 2 from J; bases not matched to a gene: 0. DNA for the CDR3: TGTGCCAGCAGCTTAGGGACAGGGAACTATGGCTACACCTTC. Translation: CASSLGTGNYGYTF.

V usage is TRBV19 and J usage is TRBJ1-2; 8 bases agree with TRBD1. V was pared by 7 bases and J by 6 bases, with 7 bases of the junction left unmatched. This CDR3 is built from 13 residues. Germline CDR1 LNHDA, CDR2 SQIVND (reference sequence). The CDR3 loop is CASNPDRGDGYTF. CDR3 bases: TGTGCCAGTAACCCAGACAGGGGAGATGGCTACACCTTC.

The chain is built from TRBV7-2 and TRBJ2-3, with no clear D. Germline assignment: CDR1 SGHTA and CDR2 FQGNSA. V lost 3 bases and J lost 2, with 6 bases in between. This CDR3 contains 13 residues. The CDR3 sequence: CASSFSFTDTQYF. In nucleotides, the CDR3 is TGTGCCAGCAGCTTTTCCTTCACAGATACGCAGTATTTT.

For this clone: It is unclear where the CDR3 begins or ends on the DNA, so no DNA is shown, and the CDR3 is as TCRdb lists it. J is TRBJ1-1 and V is TRBV7-9. Germline V CDR1 and CDR2: SEHNR, FQNEAQ (reference sequence). The CDR3 is 15 amino acids in total, end residues counted. The CDR3 loop reads CASSTSGVEVTEAFF.

The rearrangement links TRBV2 to TRBJ2-5; 7 bases align to TRBD2. After removal of 4 bases from V and 4 bases from J, the junction contained 9 bases not matched to a gene. This CDR3 region has 15 residues. Germline V gives CDR1 SNHLY, CDR2 FYNNEI. The CDR3 nucleotides read TGTGCCAGCAGTGGGGGAGCGGGGAGATTAGAGACCCAGTACTTC. It yields the protein CASSGGAGRLETQYF.

V is TRBV30 and J is TRBJ1-2; 12 bases map to TRBD1. Germline assignment: CDR1 GTSNPN and CDR2 SVGIG (reference sequence). V lost 5 bases, J lost 6 bases, and 10 bases stayed unmatched. CDR3 length equals 15 residues. The CDR3 bases are TGTGCCTGGGAGAATGCCGGGACAGGGGGCAATGGCTACACCTTC. This codes for CAWENAGTGGNGYTF.

The chain has TRBV19 and TRBJ1-4; D not resolved. Trimming took off 3 bases at V and 0 bases at J, with 8 bases between the two ends. The CDR3 is 15 residues long. Germline CDR1 LNHDA, CDR2 SQIVND (reference sequence). CDR3 bases: TGTGCCAGTAGTATTAGTACAGCAACTAATGAAAAACTGTTTTTT. This codes for CASSISTATNEKLFF.

In DNA, the CDR3 is TGTGCTAGTGGTTTTTTCCGGGGGGCGAGAACTGAAGCTTTCTTT. This sequence encodes CASGFFRGARTEAFF. J is TRBJ1-1 and V is TRBV12-5; a weak D match, TRBD1 (6 bases). The V end lost 3 bases, the J end lost 5 bases, and 16 bases lay between the germline ends. The CDR3 has 15 residues. In germline, CDR1 is LGHNT, CDR2 FRNRAP. Together with reference TRBV12-5 and TRBJ1-1, the CDR3 gives the full variable domain: DARVTQTPRHKVTEMGQEVTMRCQPILGHNTVFWYRQTMMQGLELLAYFRNRAPLDDSGMPKDRFSAEMPDATLATLKIQPSEPRDSAVYFCASGFFRGARTEAFFGQGTRLTVV.

CDR3 bases: TGTGCCACCAGACAGTTCAGGGGTTATCAGCCCCAGCATTTT. It yields the protein CATRQFRGYQPQHF. J is TRBJ1-5 and V is TRBV15; D is perhaps TRBD1 (6 bases). The CDR3 length is 14 residues. Germline values: CDR1 LNHNV, CDR2 YYDKDF (reference sequence). Trimming took 6 bases from V and 5 from J, leaving 14 bases between them.